This T cell receptor beta chain was sequenced for a study of blood T cell repertoires in COVID-19 (dated by TCRdb to 2018 to 2020). Context from the whole study: The collaborator samples originated in the United States, Italy and Spain and spanned the acute and convalescent phases of COVID-19. The repertoires were released in a freely available public database meant as a resource for research on the immune response to SARS-CoV-2. Subjects who had been exposed to COVID-19, were actively infected with it, or had recovered from it provided the deeply sampled blood TCRbeta repertoires that made up the dataset. The samples were drawn from the first 160 participants of the ongoing ImmuneRACE study and from 1,254 subjects provided by 6 global collaborators. The sample metadata nearly always contained a de-identified subject ID, COVID-19 status, age in years and sex. HLA class I and class II types, where available, came from metadata supplied by the sample provider rather than from assay-based typing. The material from the prospective study consisted of cDNA or gDNA derived from T cells, B-cell-depleted T cells, or PBMCs. Results the study describes overall, beyond this receptor: Clinical and demographic metadata were provided uncurated, with the amount varying by source and participant.

Comments on this clone: The specificity of this receptor is unknown. One base away there is no much larger clone; base qualities are not given.

One collaborating source in Seattle enrolled patients while the patients were actively infected and followed the patients over time throughout the course of disease. Each collaborating institution followed its own protocols to collect whole blood in K2EDTA tubes. For TCRbeta analysis, collaborator samples were shipped as frozen whole blood, as isolated PBMCs, or as DNA extracted from either sample type. CDR1 and CDR2 (MDHEN, SYDVKM) derive from the germline V gene. A distance of 13 bases separates the germline ends of V and J, which lose 1 base and 0 bases respectively. The CDR3 measures 17 amino acids from cysteine to phenylalanine. Just the 51-base CDR3 DNA is kept, in frame starting at base 1. TCRbeta CDR3 regions were amplified from genomic DNA by means of the immunoSEQ Assay, a bias-controlled multiplex PCR. The authors' analysis ran thus. The number of nucleated cells in each sample was estimated from the amplification of reference gene primers within the assay. To quantify the absolute abundance of each unique TCRbeta CDR3 rearrangement, sequence reads were collapsed and filtered. For each sample, productive Simpson clonality was calculated by taking the square root of Simpson's diversity index across productive rearrangements. TCRdb carries this immuneACCESS record with in-frame sequences only. Its versions omit some clonotypes, under half of them owing to an unresolved V gene in the studies checked, with the rest unexplained. That table is the source of V, J and clone size, and D and trimming were worked out from the DNA. Here the sample has 200,000 to 250,000 clones; around four fifths occur a single time. In total, the top ten clones hold roughly 8% of the sample.

This sequence was found in a woman of 80 years or more with COVID-19, enrolled during active disease. Sequenced input: peripheral blood. Recombination joined TRBV28 with TRBJ1-3; perhaps TRBD1 is the D gene, with 5 bases matching. The nucleotides read TGTGCCAGCAGTTTATACCGTCCGGGGGTCTCTGGAAACACCATATATTTT. Its amino acids are CASSLYRPGVSGNTIYF.